This T cell receptor (beta chain) is from a study of T cells in women clearing cervical HPV infection (dated by TCRdb to 2016 to 2019). Background for the entire study: The cases were some 26 women with histologically confirmed HPV16-related CIN3 or worse, and 2 of those women had invasive cancers. The 20 to 25 controls were women who cleared a single incident HPV16 infection within 12 months without developing precancer or cancer. Blood from cases was collected at the visit at which the lesion was first identified, whereas blood from controls was collected once infection was no longer detected. For cases, a median interval of about 140 days, with an interquartile range of roughly 80 to 210 days, was observed between lesion detection and blood sampling. Since only a few of the women had HLA typing available, the possibility that HLA type was acting as a confounder could not be ruled out. The exploratory proof-of-principle case-control study was nested within the Guanacaste HPV Natural History Study in Costa Rica and compared TCR repertoires across cervical HPV16 outcomes. Cases and controls were matched on age within five years and on year of sample collection. A median age of roughly 33 years was observed in cases versus around 40 in controls, and no significant differences in baseline characteristics were found. In the parent cohort, more than 8,500 women aged 18 or older were enrolled in Guanacaste, Costa Rica, during about 1992 to 1994 and then followed for less than nine years. As quality controls, five blinded duplicates were added to each group, bringing the total to approximately 60 samples made up of some 50 participants and about ten replicates.

The CDR1 and CDR2 encoded by the germline V gene are MNHNS and SASEGT. The junction shows trimming of 4 bases on V and 6 bases on J, and the gene matches do not reach 8 bases of it. Including the terminal cysteine and phenylalanine, the CDR3 comprises 15 residues. Of the CDR3's DNA, 36 bases were read; they are in frame from base 1. Beyond this particular receptor, the publication reports: Random forest classifiers combining richness and V gene abundances distinguished cases from controls with an estimated AUC of about 0.8. Because the number of T cells in each sample was unknown, differences in richness could reflect differing T-cell content rather than repertoire biology. Significantly higher TCR repertoire richness was observed in CIN3+ cases than in controls across sequencing depths, whereas no difference in evenness was found. Lower TRBV6-7 relative abundance was observed in cases than in controls (roughly 0.12% versus 0.15%; Bonferroni P = 0.0008). The cross-sectional design could not show whether associations preceded infection or resulted from it; effector/memory subsets and HPV-specific T cells were not isolated.

For this clone: Which antigen it targets is not known. The read is 3 residues too short to cover the CDR3 end, so that end is filled in from the germline J gene.

TCR beta CDR3 regions were amplified by multiplex PCR using the immunoSEQ assay from an average of roughly 1,300 ng genomic DNA per sample. Primer bias was corrected in the assay by using a complete synthetic TCR repertoire to establish an amplification baseline. Amplicons were sequenced on the Illumina platform. Per the source publication's procedure: Sequence errors were corrected by clustering with frequency ratios and a modified nearest-neighbor algorithm, and the sequences were then analyzed in the immunoSEQ Analyzer using IMGT gene definitions. At each rarefaction depth, TCR richness and evenness were averaged across 20 rarefaction repeats, and samples with fewer sequences than that depth were excluded. Relative abundances of V, D and J genes were compared between groups using Wilcoxon rank sum tests, with FDR correction applied. In the blinded duplicates, the intraclass correlation was roughly 96% for TCR richness and averaged about 76% across 60 to 70 gene segments. Held by TCRdb, this immuneACCESS table contains in-frame sequences only and omits some clones. Under half of the omission traces to an unresolved V gene where checked; the cause of the rest is unknown. That table supplies the V and J calls and clone size; D and trimming were determined from the DNA. For this sample, the table gives 20,000 to 25,000 clones. In total, the top ten clones hold roughly 25% of the sample.

Every participant had a single incident cervical HPV16 infection, and prevalent HPV16 infections were excluded. Cervical HPV DNA was detected with MY09/MY11 PCR, and genotyping was done with dot-blot hybridization. About 15 mL of heparinized blood were centrifuged, and the buffy coat was aliquoted, frozen at -30°C, then stored at -80°C. Genomic DNA was extracted from buffy coat specimens using QIAGEN kits. This receptor was obtained from a woman aged 18 to 75 with a cervical HPV16 infection that either progressed to CIN3+ or cleared (not recorded which). Sequenced input: blood buffy coat. This receptor chain uses TRBV6-1 and TRBJ1-1; TRBD1 aligns with 10 central bases. The CDR3: CASSGADRGRSEAFF. The covered CDR3 bases are TGTGCCAGCAGTGGGGCTGACAGGGGGCGGTCTGAA.